The clone carrying this T cell receptor beta chain was detected many times. The antigen remains unidentified. The data were taken from a study of T cells in Graves' hyperthyroidism and ophthalmopathy. Whole-study results and caveats: Before onset, by a median of approximately 6.2 months, the model predicted ophthalmopathy.

Amplified TCR beta CDR3 regions came from RNA transcripts. Initially, a first-round RT-PCR of the TCR CDR3 employed the HTBI primer set. TCRdb fed the multiplex PCR reads into MiXCR, producing one record per CDR3 protein. The data contain some 360,000 distinct CDR3 sequences, approximately 14% of them singletons. No progression to ophthalmopathy during 18 months of follow-up defined stable disease. Hyperthyroidism patients were newly diagnosed, had disease duration under 2 months, and were aged 18 to 65 years. An approximately 10 ml volume of fresh peripheral blood provided the PBMCs. The specimen was blood. The source is an older woman with Graves' hyperthyroidism.

The CDR3 DNA sequence: TGTGCCAGCAGCGTAGGTGGGACCTCGCAAGATACGCAGTATTTT. This encodes CASSVGGTSQDTQYF. The chain carries TRBV9 and TRBJ2-3; D possibly matches TRBD1 or TRBD2 (5 bases each). V was shortened by 0 bases and J by 5 bases, with 13 bases between the two germline ends. CDR3 length: 15 amino acids. The germline V gene has CDR1 SGDLS and CDR2 YYNGEE.